One TCR beta chain is described in this entry. These data are taken from a study of blood T cells in healthy people across ages. Caucasian, healthy and from Russia, the donors were aged between 6 and 90. With a J-beta primer mix and a sample-barcoded 5' primer, a second PCR ran roughly 6 to 11 cycles. TCRdb recomputed calls from the 5' RACE reads with MiXCR, one row per CDR3 protein. The sample gives 780,000 or so distinct CDR3 sequences, more than 20% of which show up once; roughly 3.8% is in the top ten. The data were also submitted as part of a second study, on T cells of mothers and their children. As that report states: The study obtained over 9.5 million TCR beta CDR3 reads per mother and a few million per child. Slightly higher overlap, not significant, was seen in related mother-child pairs than in unrelated pairs.

Sequences were obtained from blood. This TCR was recovered from a boy aged 5-17 years in good health.

CDR3 in amino acids: CASSVGGDRETQYF. CDR3 nucleotides: TGTGCCAGCAGCGTAGGAGGGGACCGAGAGACCCAGTACTTC. The chain recombines TRBV11-3 with TRBJ2-5; possibly TRBD2 for D (6 bases). The CDR3 spans 14 residues. V was cut by 5 bases and J by 4 bases, with 14 bases left in between. Germline V gene sequence: CDR1 SGHNT, CDR2 YENEEA.